Shown below are 8 T cell receptor beta chains from a single sample sequenced in a study of human T cells and chemical hapten exposure. One entry per CDR3 protein results from TCRdb running MiXCR on the RACE reads. This table holds around 200,000 distinct CDR3 sequences, approximately 29% found once. Time point denoted: pre-sensitization, week 0. This sample's treatment: therapeutic diphenylcyclopropenone sensitization with weekly scalp DPC. This sample comprised whole blood, obtained in connection with sensitization to the hapten diphenylcyclopropenone (DPC). These receptors came from a woman aged 30 to 39 with alopecia areata. Some clones in this sample may be carry-over from other donors' samples.

This clonotype was seen a few times. The J gene is TRBJ1-1, the V gene TRBV5-4; D is unclear. The germline V gene has CDR1 SGHNT and CDR2 YYREEE (reference sequence). The CDR3 totals 14 residues. V was shortened by 0 bases and J by 6 bases, with 12 bases between the two germline ends. The CDR3 DNA sequence: TGTGCCAGCAGCTTGGCGGGCCGGGCGTCTGAAGCTTTCTTT. Translated: CASSLAGRASEAFF.

The chain carries TRBV20-1 and TRBJ2-5; no firm D call. V was pared by 0 bases and J by 7 bases, with 6 bases between. The CDR3 loop spans 11 amino acids. Per germline, CDR1 DFQATT and CDR2 SNEGSKA (reference sequence). The CDR3 reads CSARERRTQYF. CDR3 coding DNA: TGCAGTGCTAGAGAACGAAGGACCCAGTACTTC.

This clonotype was seen at least ten times. The chain is built from TRBV4-1 and TRBJ1-2; the match to TRBD1 covers 7 bases. Germline V CDR1 and CDR2: MGHRA, YSYEKL. J was trimmed by 6 bases and V by 0 bases; bases with no gene match: 7. CDR3 length equals 15 residues. This CDR3 reads CASSQEPSRGNGYTF. CDR3 nucleotide sequence: TGCGCCAGCAGCCAAGAACCAAGCAGGGGGAATGGCTACACCTTC.

The V call is TRBV16, the J call TRBJ2-4; D could derive from TRBD1 or TRBD2 (5 bases each). CDR3 length: 20 residues. Germline V lookup: CDR1 KGHSY, CDR2 FQNENV. Trimming shortened V by 1 base and J by 3 bases, and 25 bases separated the two germline ends. The CDR3 protein is CASSQFGGSTGYGGKNIQYF. The CDR3 coding sequence is TGTGCCAGCAGCCAATTTGGTGGATCAACAGGCTATGGGGGCAAAAACATTCAGTACTTC.

V gene TRBV19 combines with J gene TRBJ2-1; TRBD2 matches at 7 bases. The germline V gene has CDR1 LNHDA and CDR2 SQIVND (reference sequence). The length of the CDR3 is 15 residues. Losses at the gene ends were 8 bases for V and 1 base for J; bases not matched to a gene: 8. CDR3 protein: CASGPLGGSYNEQFF. The CDR3 region has the DNA TGTGCCAGTGGTCCCCTCGGGGGGTCCTACAATGAGCAGTTCTTC.

This clonotype was picked up a small number of times. The chain links TRBV29-1 to TRBJ2-1; D unclear. CDR3 size: 15 residues. V was cut by 4 bases and J by 5 bases, with 18 bases left in between. Germline V CDR1 and CDR2: SQVTM, ANQGSEA. The CDR3 sequence: CSVVNRPKINNEQFF. The DNA of the CDR3 is TGCAGCGTTGTAAACAGACCCAAAATCAACAATGAGCAGTTCTTC.

The genes are TRBV20-1 and TRBJ2-5, with 8 bases aligning to TRBD2. V was pared by 6 bases and J by 1 base, with 7 bases of the junction left unmatched. CDR3 length: 14 residues. Germline loops: CDR1 DFQATT, CDR2 SNEGSKA (reference sequence). The CDR3 nucleotides read TGCAGTGCAAGACTAGCGCGCCCCCAAGAGACCCAGTACTTC. Translation: CSARLARPQETQYF.

The V call is TRBV2, the J call TRBJ1-1, with TRBD1 identical over 7 bases. CDR3 length equals 14 residues. Germline V gene sequence: CDR1 SNHLY, CDR2 FYNNEI. V gave up 8 bases and J gave up 1 base; unmatched junction bases: 7. In DNA form, the CDR3 reads TGTGCCAGCTTACCCGGGACAGCGAACACTGAAGCTTTCTTT. Translating it yields CASLPGTANTEAFF.